The next 10 T cell receptor beta chains were all read from a single sample in a study of human T cells and chemical hapten exposure. The time point denotes: pre-sensitization, week 0. Treatment reported: therapeutic diphenylcyclopropenone sensitization with weekly scalp DPC. TCRdb redid the calling of the RACE reads with MiXCR, one entry per CDR3 protein. The table has 80,000 to 100,000 distinct CDR3 sequences, under 14% seen once. The input for sequencing was whole blood, taken in connection with sensitization to the hapten diphenylcyclopropenone (DPC). These receptors all come from a woman aged 60-75 years with alopecia areata. Some clones in this sample may be carry-over from other donors' samples.

There are many counts of this clonotype. V is TRBV29-1 and J is TRBJ2-1, with D unclear. This CDR3 spans 11 amino acids. The V gene lost 7 bases and the J gene lost 4 bases, with 8 bases spanning the gap. Germline V gives CDR1 SQVTM, CDR2 ANQGSEA. The CDR3 region has the DNA TGCAGCGGACAAAGATACAATGAGCAGTTCTTC. This sequence encodes CSGQRYNEQFF.

Only a few counts were recorded for this clonotype. One end of the junction is discordant with germline, which a read error may explain. The chain has TRBV11-2 and TRBJ1-1; D unclear. The CDR3 totals 14 residues. In germline, CDR1 is SGHAT, CDR2 FQNNGV. CDR3 nucleotides: TGTGCCGGCAGCTTTCTGACCGGGAACACTGAAGCTTTCTTT. This sequence encodes CAGSFLTGNTEAFF.

This clonotype was observed a few times. This chain uses TRBV30 with TRBJ2-7; 9 bases agree with TRBD1. This CDR3 comprises 14 residues. Germline lookup yields CDR1 GTSNPN and CDR2 SVGIG (reference sequence). The V gene end was trimmed by 2 bases and the J gene end by 3 bases; junction bases not matched to a gene: 5. The CDR3 bases are TGTGCCTGGAGTACCGGACAGGGGTTCTACGAGCAGTACTTC. Translation gives CAWSTGQGFYEQYF.

This clonotype was observed a few times. The junction shows a germline mismatch at one end, possibly a read error. The V call is TRBV18, the J call TRBJ2-2; D is perhaps TRBD1 (7 bases). The CDR3 runs 15 residues. Germline values: CDR1 KGHSH, CDR2 LQKENI. DNA of the CDR3: TGTGCCAGCTCACCACGACAGGGCAGCGGCGGGGAGCCGTTTTTT. The encoded protein is CASSPRQGSGGEPFF.

Ten or more counts support this clonotype. The chain joins TRBV9 to TRBJ1-2; 10 nucleotides line up with TRBD1. The CDR3 is 16 residues long. V shed 3 bases, J shed 4 bases, and the junction held 9 bases outside the gene matches. Germline V gene sequence: CDR1 SGDLS, CDR2 YYNGEE. The CDR3 sequence: CASSGDSGTGVYGYTF. DNA of the CDR3: TGTGCCAGCAGCGGAGATTCCGGGACAGGGGTCTATGGCTACACCTTC.

This clonotype was recorded at least ten times. The V call is TRBV18, the J call TRBJ1-3; possibly TRBD1 for D (6 bases). From germline, CDR1 is KGHSH and CDR2 LQKENI. V shed 1 base and J shed 2 bases, with 12 bases lying between them. The CDR3 totals 16 residues. CDR3 sequence (DNA): TGTGCCAGCTCACCACGGACAGAGAAACCTGGAAACACCATATATTTT. Encoded protein: CASSPRTEKPGNTIYF.

CDR3 DNA sequence: TGTGCCAGCAGTTACCATCCCCGGACATCCGGGGCCAACGTCCTGACTTTC. Amino acid sequence: CASSYHPRTSGANVLTF. This chain connects TRBV6-6 to TRBJ2-6; D perhaps matches TRBD1 (5 bases). Trimming took 2 bases from V and 4 from J, leaving 15 bases between them. CDR1 MNHNY and CDR2 SVGAGI come from the germline V gene (reference sequence). The CDR3 covers 17 residues.

The chain's CDR3 is CASSPPGTAYNEQFF. For the CDR3, the DNA is TGTGCCAGCAGCCCGCCCGGGACAGCCTACAATGAGCAGTTCTTC. J is TRBJ2-1 and V is TRBV7-9; 7 bases fit TRBD1. This CDR3 contains 15 residues. Germline V gene data show CDR1 as SEHNR and CDR2 as FQNEAQ (reference sequence). V lost 5 bases, J lost 2 bases, and 6 bases stayed unmatched.

The V gene is TRBV20-1, the J gene TRBJ2-1; 9 positions agree with TRBD1. The germline V gene has CDR1 DFQATT and CDR2 SNEGSKA (reference sequence). There are 15 residues in the CDR3. The J segment lost 4 bases and the V segment lost 3 bases, leaving 7 bases of the junction unmatched. The CDR3 loop is CSARGDRGSYNEQFF. CDR3 nucleotides: TGCAGTGCTAGGGGCGACAGGGGGAGTTACAATGAGCAGTTCTTC.

At least ten counts were recorded for this clonotype. The chain joins TRBV11-2 to TRBJ2-7; D might be TRBD1 (6 bases). The CDR3 spans 12 residues. Trimming took 5 bases from V and 4 from J, leaving 9 bases between them. CDR1 and CDR2 (germline): SGHAT, FQNNGV. Here the CDR3 DNA reads TGTGCCAGCAGCAAACAGGGATACGAGCAGTACTTC. It encodes CASSKQGYEQYF.